The 10 T cell receptor beta chains reported below all come from one sample, sequenced in a study of OX40 agonist ivuxolimab in advanced cancers. Profiled with immunoSEQ multiplex PCR; TCRdb holds only in-frame clones, not every one. Of fewer than 100,000 clones detected, approximately 88% appear once; the ten largest clones hold around 0.52%. The sequencing used CD4+ or CD8+ T cells sorted from blood, collected in a trial of the OX40 agonist ivuxolimab. Receptor source: an adult with an advanced solid tumor such as melanoma, head and neck, liver or kidney cancer.

In this sample, this clone turned up once. The rearrangement links TRBV4-3 to TRBJ1-4, with D tentatively TRBD1 (6 bases). V lost 3 bases and J lost 8, with 16 bases in between. Per germline, CDR1 LGHNA and CDR2 YSLEER. The CDR3 covers 15 residues. CDR3 in DNA: TGCGCCAGCAGCCATATTAGGACAGTACGCGAAAAACTGTTTTTT. It yields the protein CASSHIRTVREKLFF.

The genes are TRBV6-6 and TRBJ1-5, with D perhaps TRBD1 (6 bases). V was trimmed by 2 bases and J by 5 bases, leaving 10 bases between them. Germline lookup yields CDR1 MNHNY and CDR2 SVGAGI (reference sequence). CDR3 size: 14 residues. The CDR3 DNA is TGTGCCAGCAGTTACGTGGCAGGGGATCAGCCCCAGCATTTT. It specifies CASSYVAGDQPQHF.

Regarding this clone: The missing conserved phenylalanine or tryptophan at the end of this CDR3 makes a read error likely. The rearrangement uses TRBV10-3 and TRBJ1-6, with D unresolved. V lost 5 bases and J 0 bases, leaving 11 bases between the germline ends. The germline V gene encodes CDR1 ENHRY and CDR2 SYGVKD. The CDR3 consists of 16 residues. The CDR3 reads CAISRDPSSYNSPLHL. As DNA, the CDR3 is TGTGCCATCAGTCGCGACCCGAGCTCCTATAATTCACCCCTCCACCTT.

The V call is TRBV6-6, the J call TRBJ2-7; D gene uncertain. The CDR3 is 15 residues long. V was cut by 0 bases and J by 0 bases, with 9 bases left in between. Germline V gene lookup returns CDR1 MNHNY and CDR2 SVGAGI (reference sequence). The CDR3 loop reads CASSYSSARSYEQYF. The CDR3 DNA reads as TGTGCCAGCAGTTACTCGTCAGCCCGCTCCTACGAGCAGTACTTC.

The rearrangement joins TRBV21-1 to TRBJ2-7; the table calls TRBD2, which could not be checked here. TRBV21-1 is marked as a pseudogene. The CDR3 consists of 13 residues. CDR3 region: CASSNTWGDEQYF. Here the CDR3 DNA reads TGTGCCAGCAGTAATACCTGGGGGGACGAGCAGTACTTC.

The gene calls are TRBV7-9 and TRBJ2-3; tentative D call: TRBD2 (7 bases). This CDR3 has 14 residues. The germline V gene encodes CDR1 SEHNR and CDR2 FQNEAQ (reference sequence). The germline V and J ends were trimmed by 4 bases and 6 bases, with 14 bases remaining between them. The CDR3 sequence is CASSSGGGSDTQYF. The CDR3 nucleotides read TGTGCCAGCAGCTCTGGGGGGGGCTCGGATACGCAGTATTTT.

In nucleotides, the CDR3 is TGTGCCAGCAGCGTAAGGGACAGGGAGTACTACGGAAACACCATATATTTT. Its protein is CASSVRDREYYGNTIYF. The rearrangement links TRBV9 to TRBJ1-3; 9 nucleotides align to TRBD1. The CDR3 loop spans 17 amino acids. The germline gives CDR1 SGDLS, CDR2 YYNGEE. V was clipped by 1 base and J by 4 bases; unmatched bases: 9. The full variable domain, its missing parts supplied by reference TRBV9 and TRBJ1-3, is DSGVTQTPKHLITATGQRVTLRCSPRSGDLSVYWYQQSLDQGLQFLIQYYNGEERAKGNILERFSAQQFPDLHSELNLSSLELGDSALYFCASSVRDREYYGNTIYFGEGSWLTVV.

The chain couples TRBV6-6 to TRBJ2-7; 8 bases match TRBD1. The CDR3 runs 15 residues. J lost 0 bases, V lost 5 bases, and 6 bases had no gene match. CDR1 is MNHNY, CDR2 SVGAGI, per germline (reference sequence). CDR3 nucleotides: TGTGCCAGCAGTCGGACAGGGATGATCTCCTACGAGCAGTACTTC. The encoded protein is CASSRTGMISYEQYF.

This sequence joins TRBV6-6 and TRBJ2-3; 7 bases agree with TRBD1. CDR3 length: 15 residues. From germline, CDR1 is MNHNY and CDR2 SVGAGI (reference sequence). V lost 0 bases and J lost 4; bases outside the gene matches: 4. CDR3 amino acids: CASSYSQGMADTQYF. Written as DNA, the CDR3 is TGTGCCAGCAGTTACTCACAGGGGATGGCAGATACGCAGTATTTT.

The rearrangement uses TRBV5-1 and TRBJ1-1, with no clear D. From germline, CDR1 is SGHRS and CDR2 YFSETQ. The V end was cut by 4 bases, the J end by 5 bases, with 15 bases between. CDR3 length: 14 residues. The CDR3 region has the DNA TGCGCCAGCAGCCTGCGGGGTTTGGGAACTGAAGCTTTCTTT. The encoded protein is CASSLRGLGTEAFF.